This T cell receptor beta chain was identified in a study of Ad26.COV2.S vaccination and SARS-CoV-2 variants. The V gene end was trimmed by 5 bases and the J gene end by 4 bases; junction bases not matched to a gene: 4. CDR1 is MNHNY, CDR2 SVGAGI, per germline (reference sequence). This CDR3 has 14 residues. Assay: immunoSEQ multiplex PCR; the TCRdb copy retains only in-frame clones and omits some. Altogether about 680,000 clones are present, around 90% being singletons, with the ten largest covering about 1.5%. Indicated treatment: approximately 18 received Ad26.COV2.S at low or high dose, single or two shots; roughly 5 received placebo; per-sample allocation not given. Samples were taken on day 63 after the first vaccine or placebo injection.

The chain is built from TRBV6-6 and TRBJ2-1; TRBD2 matches at 8 bases. The source of this sequence is a person aged 18 to 59 who received the Ad26.COV2.S COVID-19 vaccine or a placebo. Specimen: peripheral blood, collected in a trial of Ad26.COV2.S vaccine versus placebo. CDR3 in DNA: TGTGCCAGCAGTCAAAGCGGGAGATACAATGAGCAGTTCTTC. Protein sequence: CASSQSGRYNEQFF.